This TCR beta chain was found in a study of blood T cell repertoires in COVID-19. Study-level background: T cells, B-cell-depleted T cells, or PBMCs supplied cDNA or gDNA.

Across about two dozen US areas, participants ranged in age from about 18 to 90 years. Cohort allocation depended upon clinical history that participants reported. Authors' data handling: Scientists estimated how many nucleated cells there were by amplifying reference gene primers. Libraries were prepared by immunoSEQ multiplex PCR; TCRdb keeps only in-frame clonotypes and omits some of them. V, J and clone size are taken as reported in that table, and D and trimming were inferred from the DNA itself. The repertoire holds about 300,000 clones, with around 90% as singletons. Sequencing was performed on PBMCs or T cells enriched from blood (not recorded which). This receptor was obtained from a woman aged 18-29 years with acute COVID-19.

CDR3 nucleotide sequence: TGTGCCAGCAGTCTTGGGGGACAGGGGCCCTACGAGCAGTACTTC. It specifies CASSLGGQGPYEQYF. J is TRBJ2-7 and V is TRBV25-1; 10 nucleotides agree with TRBD1. CDR1 is MGHDK, CDR2 SYGVNS, per germline. The CDR3 loop spans 15 amino acids. Unmatched junction bases numbered 6, after V lost 5 bases and J lost 2 bases.